Listed below are T cell receptor beta chains from one sample, sequenced in a study of radiotherapy plus CTLA-4 blockade in lung cancer. Using immunoSEQ multiplex PCR, the repertoire was profiled, and TCRdb retains in-frame clones only, with some absent. The sample holds 70,000 to 90,000 clones, approximately 84% seen once. The sequencing used peripheral blood, collected from a patient treated with radiotherapy plus ipilimumab. These receptors came from a human donor with non-small cell lung cancer who had stable disease on radiotherapy plus ipilimumab. Both conserved end residues are part of each CDR3. The D gene is left open where the match is weak. Part of the rows lack a size; the others show once, few, many or a class for expanded clones.

DNA,CDR3,size,V,D,length,J
TGTGCCAGCAGGTCACAGGGGGCGCCCCACCAGCCCCAGCATTTT,CASRSQGAPHQPQHF,few,TRBV6-6,TRBD1,15,TRBJ1-5
TGCGCCAGCAGTGGAATAGCGGGAGCATCCTACAATGAGCAGTTCTTC,CASSGIAGASYNEQFF,-,TRBV5-1,TRBD2,16,TRBJ2-1
TGCGCCAGCAGCCCATTACAGGGAGGGGGAGAGACCCAGTACTTC,CASSPLQGGGETQYF,-,TRBV5-1,-,15,TRBJ2-5
TGCGCCAGCAGGTACAGTTCCTCCGGACAGGCAACTAATGAAAAACTGTTTTTT,CASRYSSSGQATNEKLFF,-,TRBV5-1,TRBD1,18,TRBJ1-4
TGTGCCAGCAGTTTCGCGCACGAGCAGTACTTC,CASSFAHEQYF,-,TRBV27,-,11,TRBJ2-7
TGTGCCAGCAGCTTAGGGGGACAGGTCGCTTTCTTT,CASSLGGQVAFF,-,TRBV13,TRBD1,12,TRBJ1-1
TGTGCCAGCAGCCAAGGGGGTTACGAGCAGTACTTC,CASSQGGYEQYF,-,TRBV14,-,12,TRBJ2-7
TGTGCCAGCAGCTCCAGACTGGGAAGCTCCTACGAGCAGTACTTC,CASSSRLGSSYEQYF,-,TRBV7-9,-,15,TRBJ2-7
TGTGCCAGCAGTTACTCGACCAGGAACTATGGCTACACCTTC,CASSYSTRNYGYTF,-,TRBV6-5,-,14,TRBJ1-2
TGTGCCAGCAGTTTCCAGGCTCAGGGGACAGATACGCAGTATTTT,CASSFQAQGTDTQYF,-,TRBV27,-,15,TRBJ2-3
TGTGCCAGCAGTTTGAGGGGCTACTATGGCTACACCTTC,CASSLRGYYGYTF,-,TRBV28,-,13,TRBJ1-2
TGTGCCAGCAGTCCCTCCCGGTCAGGGTACGAGCAGTACTTC,CASSPSRSGYEQYF,-,TRBV2,-,14,TRBJ2-7
TGTGCCAGCAGTGACCCAGGGTCTGGAAACACCATATATTTT,CASSDPGSGNTIYF,-,TRBV2,-,14,TRBJ1-3
TGCGCCAGCAGCACGGGCTCTCCACCCTACGAGCAGTACTTC,CASSTGSPPYEQYF,-,TRBV5-1,-,14,TRBJ2-7
TGTGCCAGCAGCCTTCATTCTCAGGGGAATGGCTACACCTTC,CASSLHSQGNGYTF,-,TRBV11-2,-,14,TRBJ1-2
TGCGCCAGCACCTCCCTCGGACACTCCTACGAGCAGTACTTC,CASTSLGHSYEQYF,-,TRBV5-1,-,14,TRBJ2-7
TGTGCCTGGAGTGTACTTTCCCAGGGGTCTAATGAAAAACTGTTTTTT,CAWSVLSQGSNEKLFF,once,TRBV30,-,16,TRBJ1-4
TGTGCAAGTCGCTTATCCTCGAGGCCATCCGAATGCGAGCAGTACTTC,CASRLSSRPSECEQYF,-,TRBV12-2,-,16,TRBJ2-7
TGTGCCAGCAGCCGGACTAGCGGGAGGTTTTGGAGGGGAGATACGCAGTATTTT,CASSRTSGRFWRGDTQYF,-,TRBV7-2,TRBD2,18,TRBJ2-3
TGTGCCACCCAGGGTCAGGGCAATCAGCCCCAGCATTTT,CATQGQGNQPQHF,few,TRBV10-3,-,13,TRBJ1-5
TGCGCCAGTACAGGGGGCGCCTACGAGCAGTACTTC,CASTGGAYEQYF,-,TRBV10-1,TRBD1,12,TRBJ2-7
TGTGCCAGCAGCTTAACCGGCGGTGCTCCAGATACGCAGTATTTT,CASSLTGGAPDTQYF,-,TRBV7-3,-,15,TRBJ2-3
TGTGCCAGCAGCACCCGGACTAGCGGGCGATACAATGAGCAGTTCTTC,CASSTRTSGRYNEQFF,-,TRBV11-2,TRBD2,16,TRBJ2-1
TGCGCCAGCAGCCAAGAGCAGGGGCGGATATCAACTAATGAAAAACTGTTTTTT,CASSQEQGRISTNEKLFF,-,TRBV4-1,-,18,TRBJ1-4
TGTGCCAGTAGGGGGGTAAACCAAGAGACCCAGTACTTC,CASRGVNQETQYF,few,TRBV19,-,13,TRBJ2-5
TGTGCCTGGAGTGTGACCATTGGGAACAGGGCTTTCTTT,CAWSVTIGNRAFF,-,TRBV30,-,13,TRBJ1-1
TGTGCCTGGAGTGGGGGAAAGAGGGGTCTGAGGGAGACCCAGTACTTC,CAWSGGKRGLRETQYF,-,TRBV30,-,16,TRBJ2-5
TGTGCCAGCAGCTTCGACAGGGGGCTGAACACCGGGGAGCTGTTTTTT,CASSFDRGLNTGELFF,-,TRBV5-6,TRBD1,16,TRBJ2-2
TGTGCCAGCTCAAATATACAGAACTCACCGTCCGGGGGCCGGAGAAATTCACCCCTCCACTTT,CASSNIQNSPSGGRRNSPLHF,-,TRBV18,-,21,TRBJ1-6
TGTGCCAGCAGCGCCGGACTAGCATCCGAGCAGTTCTTC,CASSAGLASEQFF,-,TRBV11-3,TRBD2,13,TRBJ2-1
TGTGCCAGCAGCAAAGTCCGGTGGGGGGGCACTGAAGCTTTCTTT,CASSKVRWGGTEAFF,-,TRBV21-1,-,15,TRBJ1-1
TGTGCCAGCACCCCTGGGGGGGAGGCCGGGGAGCTGTTTTTT,CASTPGGEAGELFF,-,TRBV11-2,TRBD2,14,TRBJ2-2
TGTGCCAGCAGTTTAGGAGCGGCTAGCACAGATACGCAGTATTTT,CASSLGAASTDTQYF,-,TRBV28,-,15,TRBJ2-3
TGTGCCATCAGTGGGAGGAGTAGCTCCTACGAGCAGTACTTC,CAISGRSSSYEQYF,-,TRBV10-3,-,14,TRBJ2-7
TGTGCCAGCAGCAAAGGCAAAACCTACGAGCAGTACTTC,CASSKGKTYEQYF,-,TRBV14,-,13,TRBJ2-7
TGTGCCAGCAGCTTTTCGGGACCCTACGAGCAGTACTTC,CASSFSGPYEQYF,-,TRBV5-8,-,13,TRBJ2-7